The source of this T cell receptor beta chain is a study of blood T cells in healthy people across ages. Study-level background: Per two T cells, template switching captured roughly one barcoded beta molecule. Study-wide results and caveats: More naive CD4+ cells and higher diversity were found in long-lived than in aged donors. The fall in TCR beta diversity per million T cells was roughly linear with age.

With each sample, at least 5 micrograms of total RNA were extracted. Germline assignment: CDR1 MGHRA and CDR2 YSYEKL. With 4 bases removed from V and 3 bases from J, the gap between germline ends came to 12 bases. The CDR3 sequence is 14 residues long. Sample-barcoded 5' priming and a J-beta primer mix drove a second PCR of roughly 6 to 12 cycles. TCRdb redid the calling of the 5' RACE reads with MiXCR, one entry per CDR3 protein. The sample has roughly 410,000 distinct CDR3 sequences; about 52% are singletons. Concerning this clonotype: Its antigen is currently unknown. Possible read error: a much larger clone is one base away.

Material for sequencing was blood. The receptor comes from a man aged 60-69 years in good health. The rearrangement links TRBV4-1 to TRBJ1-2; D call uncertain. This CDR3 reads CASSPPGKDYGYTF. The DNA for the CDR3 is TGCGCCAGCAGCCCACCGGGGAAGGACTATGGCTACACCTTC.